This is a list of T cell receptor beta chains from one sample in a study of T cells in Graves' hyperthyroidism and ophthalmopathy. From the multiplex PCR reads, TCRdb called clonotypes with MiXCR, one entry per CDR3 protein. The sample consists of around 530,000 distinct CDR3 sequences, 15% to 20% of them appearing once. Source material: blood. The receptors here all came from a young woman with Graves' ophthalmopathy. Each CDR3 is given with its conserved first and last residue. D genes are given only for firm matches. The size entry is marked missing in some rows and otherwise reads once, few, many or a size class.

V	length	D	J	size	CDR3	DNA
TRBV7-9	16	TRBD1	TRBJ1-2	few	CASSLSRDSFPYGYTF	TGTGCCAGCAGCTTGTCCCGGGACAGTTTCCCTTATGGCTACACCTTC
TRBV7-3	13	TRBD1	TRBJ1-2	few	CASSPGTEYGYTF	TGTGCCAGCAGCCCGGGGACAGAATATGGCTACACCTTC
TRBV2	14	-	TRBJ2-5	many	CASSEWRDQETQYF	TGTGCCAGCAGTGAATGGAGGGACCAAGAGACCCAGTACTTC
TRBV29-1	12	-	TRBJ2-5	-	CSVVPFQETQYF	TGCAGCGTTGTCCCATTCCAAGAGACCCAGTACTTC
TRBV28	14	TRBD1	TRBJ1-2	many	CASSWTGARGGYTF	TGTGCCAGCAGTTGGACAGGGGCCAGAGGTGGCTACACCTTC
TRBV19	16	TRBD1	TRBJ2-7	-	CASSKGSRQGTDEQYF	TGTGCCAGTAGTAAGGGATCGCGGCAGGGGACAGACGAGCAGTACTTC
TRBV11-3	13	-	TRBJ2-7	many	CASSGDNSAEQYF	TGTGCCAGCAGCGGGGATAACAGCGCCGAGCAGTACTTC
TRBV7-9	14	TRBD1	TRBJ2-5	many	CASTLDRGRETQYF	TGTGCCAGCACCCTAGACAGGGGCCGGGAGACCCAGTACTTC
TRBV12-3/TRBV12-4	18	TRBD2	TRBJ2-3	many	CASSKRTSGGPDADTQYF	TGTGCCAGCAGTAAAAGAACTAGCGGGGGCCCCGACGCAGATACGCAGTATTTT
TRBV7-2	17	TRBD2	TRBJ2-5	-	CASSLAFSGGAWETQYF	TGTGCCAGCAGCTTAGCGTTTAGCGGGGGGGCCTGGGAGACCCAGTACTTC
TRBV27	15	TRBD2	TRBJ2-2	-	CASSLAGAVSGELFF	TGTGCCAGCAGTTTAGCGGGAGCAGTCTCCGGGGAGCTGTTTTTT
TRBV10-1	12	-	TRBJ2-5	-	CASSAGMETQYF	TGCGCCAGCAGTGCCGGGATGGAGACCCAGTACTTC
TRBV30	14	TRBD1	TRBJ2-7	few	CAWRAGTGLNEQYF	TGTGCCTGGAGGGCGGGGACAGGGTTAAACGAGCAGTACTTC
TRBV7-3	14	TRBD1	TRBJ2-4	-	CASSLAGGLDIQYF	TGTGCCAGCAGCTTAGCAGGGGGCTTGGACATTCAGTACTTC
TRBV4-1	15	TRBD1	TRBJ1-1	many	CASSRTQGAITEAFF	TGCGCCAGCAGCCGGACACAGGGGGCTATCACTGAAGCTTTCTTT
TRBV27	14	-	TRBJ1-6	many	CASSLQGINSPLHF	TGTGCCAGCAGTTTACAGGGAATTAATTCACCCCTCCACTTT
TRBV27	13	-	TRBJ1-5	many	CASSIFSNQPQHF	TGTGCCAGCAGTATATTTAGCAATCAGCCCCAGCATTTT
TRBV30	15	-	TRBJ1-4	many	CAWSVQGVLNEKLFF	TGTGCCTGGAGTGTCCAGGGCGTCCTAAATGAAAAACTGTTTTTT
TRBV28	16	TRBD1	TRBJ1-4	many	CASRSPPRQGWEKLFF	TGTGCCAGCAGATCACCCCCGAGACAGGGCTGGGAAAAACTGTTTTTT
TRBV4-3	16	-	TRBJ2-3	few	CASSQDILGGTDTQYF	TGCGCCAGCAGCCAAGATATCCTAGGGGGCACAGATACGCAGTATTTT
TRBV5-1	14	-	TRBJ1-1	many	CASSVTVGNTEAFF	TGCGCCAGCAGCGTTACAGTGGGGAACACTGAAGCTTTCTTT
TRBV11-2	13	TRBD2	TRBJ2-1	many	CASSFPGGIEQFF	TGTGCCAGCAGCTTCCCGGGAGGGATTGAGCAGTTCTTC
TRBV30	14	-	TRBJ1-1	few	CAWSSGRLNTEAFF	TGTGCCTGGAGTAGTGGACGGTTGAACACTGAAGCTTTCTTT
TRBV6-1	16	TRBD1	TRBJ2-3	many	CASSTGTGGWTDTQYF	TGTGCCAGCAGTACCGGGACAGGGGGTTGGACAGATACGCAGTATTTT
TRBV19	16	TRBD2	TRBJ2-7	-	CASRRTSGRAMGEQYF	TGTGCCAGTAGAAGGACTAGCGGGAGGGCCATGGGCGAGCAGTACTTC
TRBV20-1	17	TRBD1	TRBJ2-6	many	CSASGTVPFSGANVLTF	TGCAGTGCTTCCGGGACAGTGCCCTTCTCTGGGGCCAACGTCCTGACTTTC
TRBV12-3/TRBV12-4	16	-	TRBJ1-5	many	CASSLALGTINQPQHF	TGTGCCAGCAGTTTAGCCCTCGGGACAATTAATCAGCCCCAGCATTTT
TRBV6-5	16	TRBD2	TRBJ2-2	-	CASSPTSGRVTGELFF	TGTGCCAGCAGTCCGACTAGCGGGAGGGTAACCGGGGAGCTGTTTTTT
TRBV7-3	13	-	TRBJ1-1	few	CASSSNYGTEAFF	TGTGCCAGCAGCTCGAATTATGGCACTGAAGCTTTCTTT
TRBV12-3/TRBV12-4	14	-	TRBJ1-2	many	CASSSAGALYGYTF	TGTGCCAGCAGTTCGGCAGGGGCCCTCTACGGCTACACCTTC
TRBV7-2	19	-	TRBJ2-6	-	CASSPNIKRASSGANVLTF	TGTGCCAGCAGCCCGAACATAAAAAGGGCCAGCTCTGGGGCCAACGTCCTGACTTTC
TRBV5-8	14	-	TRBJ2-3	-	CASSLAGSTYTQYF	TGTGCCAGCAGCTTGGCCGGGTCCACATATACGCAGTATTTT
TRBV2	15	-	TRBJ2-2	few	CASKPGRAGTGELFF	TGTGCCAGCAAGCCTGGGCGGGCTGGCACCGGGGAGCTGTTTTTT
TRBV28	16	TRBD1	TRBJ2-7	many	CASSKETGGFAYEQYF	TGTGCCAGCAGCAAAGAGACAGGGGGCTTTGCCTACGAGCAGTACTTC
TRBV12-5	13	-	TRBJ1-2	few	CASGGQENYGYTF	TGTGCTAGTGGGGGGCAGGAGAACTATGGCTACACCTTC
TRBV20-1	18	-	TRBJ2-1	few	CSARDPEYRASQYNEQFF	TGCAGTGCTAGAGATCCCGAATACAGGGCCTCACAATACAATGAGCAGTTCTTC
TRBV28	11	-	TRBJ2-7	many	CASSNRYEQYF	TGTGCCAGCAGTAATCGCTACGAGCAGTACTTC
TRBV6-1	13	TRBD1	TRBJ2-1	many	CASRTVQGSEQFF	TGTGCCAGCAGGACCGTACAGGGGAGTGAGCAGTTCTTC
TRBV29-1	14	-	TRBJ1-2	-	CSVEAFSGAYGYTF	TGCAGCGTTGAAGCTTTTTCAGGGGCTTATGGCTACACCTTC
TRBV19	15	TRBD2	TRBJ2-7	-	CASSAASGISYEQYF	TGTGCCAGTAGTGCGGCTAGCGGGATCTCCTACGAGCAGTACTTC
TRBV28	15	-	TRBJ2-4	-	CASQTPILAKNIQYF	TGTGCCAGCCAAACCCCGATTTTAGCCAAAAACATTCAGTACTTC
TRBV7-2	15	-	TRBJ2-3	many	CASSFEGSSTDTQYF	TGTGCCAGCAGCTTTGAAGGGTCTAGCACAGATACGCAGTATTTT
TRBV20-1	14	TRBD1	TRBJ2-3	many	CSAIRGQSTDTQYF	TGCAGTGCTATCAGGGGGCAGAGCACAGATACGCAGTATTTT